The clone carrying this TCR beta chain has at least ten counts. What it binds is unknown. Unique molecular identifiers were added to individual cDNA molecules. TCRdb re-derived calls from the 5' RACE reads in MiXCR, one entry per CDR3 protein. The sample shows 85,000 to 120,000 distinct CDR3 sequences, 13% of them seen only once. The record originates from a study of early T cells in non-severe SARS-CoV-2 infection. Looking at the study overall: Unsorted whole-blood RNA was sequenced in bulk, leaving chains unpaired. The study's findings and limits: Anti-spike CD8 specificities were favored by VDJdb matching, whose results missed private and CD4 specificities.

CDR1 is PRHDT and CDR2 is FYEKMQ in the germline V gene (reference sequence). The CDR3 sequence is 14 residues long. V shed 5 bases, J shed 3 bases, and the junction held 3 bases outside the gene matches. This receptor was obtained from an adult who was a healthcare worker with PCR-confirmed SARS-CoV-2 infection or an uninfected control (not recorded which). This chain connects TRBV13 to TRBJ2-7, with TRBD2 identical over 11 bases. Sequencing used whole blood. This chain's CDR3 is CASSPTSGSYEQYF. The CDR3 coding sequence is TGTGCCAGCAGCCCAACTAGCGGGAGCTACGAGCAGTACTTC.